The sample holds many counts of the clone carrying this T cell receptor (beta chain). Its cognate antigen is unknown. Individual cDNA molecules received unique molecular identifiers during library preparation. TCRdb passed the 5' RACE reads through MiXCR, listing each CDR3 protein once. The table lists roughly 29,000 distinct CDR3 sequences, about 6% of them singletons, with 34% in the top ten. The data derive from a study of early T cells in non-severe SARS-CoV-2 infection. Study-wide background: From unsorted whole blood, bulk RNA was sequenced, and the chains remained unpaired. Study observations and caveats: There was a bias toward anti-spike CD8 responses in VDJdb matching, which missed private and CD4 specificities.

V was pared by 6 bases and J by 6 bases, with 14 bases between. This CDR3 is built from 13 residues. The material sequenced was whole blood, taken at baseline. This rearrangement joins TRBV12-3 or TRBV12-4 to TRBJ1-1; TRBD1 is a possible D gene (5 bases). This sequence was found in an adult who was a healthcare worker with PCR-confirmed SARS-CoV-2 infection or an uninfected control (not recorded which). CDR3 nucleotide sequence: TGTGCCAGCAGCAAGGGGAGGGGCTCTGAAGCTTTCTTT. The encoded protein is CASSKGRGSEAFF.